This entry describes one T cell receptor beta chain. Its specificity is not known. This entry belongs to a study of T cell repertoires in cytomegalovirus infection. Points from the study as a whole: HLA-C-restricted CMV clonotypes gave the most frequent clonotype in two of eight donors. Totalled public TCR beta family frequency picked out people who carried CMV plus the relevant HLA.

Trimming cost V 5 bases and J 0 bases, with 17 bases left between them. From germline, CDR1 is SGHVS and CDR2 FQNEAQ. The CDR3 extends over 17 amino acids. TCRdb analysed the reads with MiXCR anew, one entry per CDR3 protein. This sample yields about 890,000 distinct CDR3 sequences, of which roughly 31% are seen a single time; around an eighth belongs to the top ten. The sample was cultured CD8+ T cells from PBMCs, taken from culture after CMV antigen stimulation. The receptor was derived from a human donor in good health (CMV status not recorded). Some clones in this sample may be carry-over from other donors' samples. This rearrangement joins TRBV7-8 to TRBJ1-5; D is possibly TRBD1 (5 bases). CDR3 DNA: TGTGCCAGCAGCCCCGATGGGGCAGTTTATAGCAATCAGCCCCAGCATTTT. Translating gives CASSPDGAVYSNQPQHF.